Presented here are 18 T cell receptor beta chains from one specimen sequenced in a study of regulatory T cells in long-lasting Graves disease. Noted time point: newly diagnosed GD, antithyroid drugs for less than 3 months. Preparation of the TCR library used RNA extracted from PBMCs. Building the TCR beta libraries relied on iRepertoire HTBI primers, and CDR3 regions underwent Arm-PCR. TCRdb re-called the multiplex PCR reads with MiXCR, one entry per CDR3 protein. The sample lists around 500,000 distinct CDR3 sequences; about 13% were seen once. The same data also contributed to another study, on T cells in Graves' hyperthyroidism and ophthalmopathy.

The sequencing here drew on peripheral blood mononuclear cells (PBMCs), taken at new diagnosis, from a patient treated with antithyroid drugs. The receptors come from a man aged 25-40 years with Graves disease.

The chain is built from TRBV10-3 and TRBJ2-7; D may be TRBD1 (5 bases). The germline CDR1 and CDR2 sequences are ENHRY and SYGVKD. The CDR3 sequence is 16 residues long. Trimming removed 3 bases from V and 5 bases from J, with 20 bases in between. This CDR3 is CAISDPGQPNQNEQYF. The DNA for the CDR3 is TGTGCCATCAGTGACCCCGGACAACCGAACCAAAACGAGCAGTACTTC.

This clonotype was detected ten times or more. The chain is built from TRBV6-1 and TRBJ2-1, with 10 nucleotides matching TRBD2. Germline values: CDR1 MNHNS, CDR2 SASEGT. The CDR3 contains 18 residues. V was pared by 6 bases and J by 4 bases, with 15 bases of the junction left unmatched. The CDR3 DNA sequence: TGTGCCAGCAGGCCTAGCGGGAGAAAAGTACTAGGGTACAATGAGCAGTTCTTC. It encodes CASRPSGRKVLGYNEQFF.

This chain uses TRBV7-9 with TRBJ1-6, with a tentative D call TRBD1 (5 bases). The V gene lost 1 base and the J gene lost 1 base, with 8 bases spanning the gap. The CDR3 is made up of 16 amino acids. Germline values: CDR1 SEHNR, CDR2 FQNEAQ (reference sequence). DNA for the CDR3: TGTGCCAGCAGCTTAGGACAGCAGTCCTATAATTCACCCCTCCACTTT. It is translated as CASSLGQQSYNSPLHF.

Many counts were recorded for this clonotype. The chain is built from TRBV6-1 and TRBJ2-7, with D maybe TRBD2 (5 bases). Trimming stripped 6 bases from V and 0 bases from J, with 18 bases between. Germline V gene sequence: CDR1 MNHNS, CDR2 SASEGT. The CDR3 consists of 16 residues. The CDR3 region has the DNA TGTGCCAGCAGGAGTCGGGATTCGCTAAGCTCCTACGAGCAGTACTTC. This gives the protein CASRSRDSLSSYEQYF.

In its sample, this clonotype was seen many times. Here the CDR3 reads CSALRGQFTDTQYF. DNA for the CDR3: TGCAGTGCTCTCAGGGGACAGTTCACAGATACGCAGTATTTT. This chain joins TRBV20-1 and TRBJ2-3; 7 bases line up with TRBD1. Trimming cost V 5 bases and J 2 bases; bases outside gene matches: 7. Germline loops: CDR1 DFQATT, CDR2 SNEGSKA (reference sequence). This CDR3 comprises 14 residues.

This clonotype was picked up many times. Germline and junction disagree at one end, which may indicate a read error. This chain uses TRBV5-1 with TRBJ1-5; D might be TRBD1 (6 bases). The germline CDR1 and CDR2 sequences are SGHRS and YFSETQ. The CDR3 has 14 residues. CDR3 in DNA: TGCGCCAGCAGTTTGGCAGGGGCCAATCAGCCCCAGCATTTT. Its protein product is CASSLAGANQPQHF.

The chain joins TRBV28 to TRBJ1-3, with a tentative D call TRBD1 (5 bases). CDR1 is MDHEN and CDR2 is SYDVKM in the germline V gene. The CDR3 sequence is 17 residues long. Trimming removed 1 base from V and 2 bases from J, with 15 bases in between. CDR3: CASSLFPGSVTGNTIYF. The CDR3 region has the DNA TGTGCCAGCAGTTTATTCCCAGGGAGCGTCACTGGAAACACCATATATTTT. Drawing the rest from reference TRBV28 and TRBJ1-3, the complete variable domain is DVKVTQSSRYLVKRTGEKVFLECVQDMDHENMFWYRQDPGLGLRLIYFSYDVKMKEKGDIPEGYSVSREKKERFSLILESASTNQTSMYLCASSLFPGSVTGNTIYFGEGSWLTVV.

The V call is TRBV15, the J call TRBJ2-1; TRBD2 matches 7 bases. The V segment lost 3 bases and the J segment 2 bases; nucleotides outside the gene matches: 19. CDR3 size: 20 residues. Germline assignment: CDR1 LNHNV and CDR2 YYDKDF (reference sequence). The CDR3 reads CATSRRTSRPIAGTYNEQFF. CDR3 bases: TGTGCCACCAGCAGGAGGACAAGCCGTCCTATAGCGGGCACCTACAATGAGCAGTTCTTC.

There are many counts of this clonotype. The chain joins TRBV12-3 or TRBV12-4 to TRBJ2-1; D is ambiguous. Between the trimmed V and J ends, which lost 6 bases and 6 bases, there was a span of 9 bases. The CDR3 is made up of 12 amino acids. The CDR3 DNA reads TGTGCCAGCAGCCAAAGCTTCAATGAGCAGTTCTTC. This gives the protein CASSQSFNEQFF.

Note on this clonotype: Since a much larger clone is just one base distant, this may be a read error. This sequence joins TRBV10-3 and TRBJ2-2; 7 bases line up with TRBD2. The V and J ends lost 10 bases and 5 bases, in that order; junction bases with no gene match: 13. The CDR3 totals 15 residues. Germline V gene sequence: CDR1 ENHRY, CDR2 SYGVKD. DNA of the CDR3: TGTGCCACCCATCGGGCGGGAGCTAGGACCGGGGAGCTGTTTTTT. Translated: CATHRAGARTGELFF.

In its sample, this clonotype was seen many times. The chain joins TRBV2 to TRBJ1-6; 8 bases line up with TRBD1. The CDR3 has 13 residues. The germline V gene encodes CDR1 SNHLY and CDR2 FYNNEI. V was clipped by 5 bases and J by 14 bases; unmatched bases: 8. The CDR3 DNA reads as TGTGCCAGCAGTAGGACAGGGCAGGGAGCCCTCCACTTT. This encodes CASSRTGQGALHF.

The chain carries TRBV20-1 and TRBJ1-3; the D is unclear. The length of the CDR3 is 13 residues. Trimming shortened V by 6 bases and J by 0 bases, and 9 bases separated the two germline ends. CDR1 is DFQATT, CDR2 SNEGSKA, per germline (reference sequence). In nucleotides, the CDR3 is TGCAGTGCCGGGCAAGACTCTGGAAACACCATATATTTT. Translating it yields CSAGQDSGNTIYF.

This clonotype showed up many times. This chain connects TRBV20-1 to TRBJ2-3, with D hard to call. Germline V gene lookup returns CDR1 DFQATT and CDR2 SNEGSKA (reference sequence). Trimming removed 6 bases at V and 2 bases at J, with 9 bases between. The CDR3 has 12 residues. The CDR3 protein is CSARLITDTQYF. DNA for the CDR3: TGCAGTGCCAGACTGATCACAGATACGCAGTATTTT.

On this clonotype: A much larger clone sits a single nucleotide away, making a read error possible. The genes are TRBV5-1 and TRBJ1-4; D uncertain. The V gene's germline CDR1 is SGHRS and CDR2 YFSETQ. This CDR3 spans 14 amino acids. The CDR3 region has the DNA TGTGCCAGCAGCTTAGGTGGAGGGTTTGCAGAACGGTTTTTT. Amino acids: CASSLGGGFAERFF.

This clonotype was counted at least ten times. This rearrangement joins TRBV5-1 to TRBJ2-1; D not resolved. Germline values: CDR1 SGHRS, CDR2 YFSETQ. The CDR3 is 15 residues long. Trimming pared 5 bases from V and 0 bases from J, leaving 12 bases between. This CDR3 reads CASSSVPSSYNEQFF. The CDR3, as DNA: TGCGCCAGCAGTTCGGTACCAAGCTCCTACAATGAGCAGTTCTTC.

In this sample, this clonotype turned up a few times. The rearrangement joins TRBV20-1 to TRBJ1-5; no clear D. V lost 5 bases and J lost 9, with 23 bases in between. The CDR3 covers 15 residues. CDR1 and CDR2 from the germline V gene are DFQATT and SNEGSKA (reference sequence). The CDR3: CSAPTPRHLFGPQHF. CDR3 bases: TGCAGTGCTCCCACCCCCCGGCATTTGTTCGGGCCCCAGCATTTT.

This clonotype was detected many times. The rearrangement uses TRBV6-1 and TRBJ1-1; TRBD1 matches at 12 bases. The V gene's germline CDR1 is MNHNS and CDR2 SASEGT. V lost 6 bases, J lost 4 bases, and 9 bases stayed unmatched. This CDR3 has 16 residues. This CDR3 reads CASSPRDRGLGTEAFF. In DNA, the CDR3 is TGTGCCAGCAGCCCTAGGGACAGGGGGCTGGGCACTGAAGCTTTCTTT.

This clonotype came up many times. The V gene is TRBV6-2 or TRBV6-3, the J gene TRBJ2-7, with TRBD2 matching over 7 bases. The CDR3 runs to 16 residues. Germline V gene data show CDR1 as MNHEY and CDR2 as SVGEGT. V dropped 2 bases and J dropped 5; count of bases not matched to a gene: 12. CDR3 protein: CASSYGLAADPNEQYF. CDR3 nucleotide sequence: TGTGCCAGCAGTTACGGGCTAGCGGCCGACCCGAACGAGCAGTACTTC.